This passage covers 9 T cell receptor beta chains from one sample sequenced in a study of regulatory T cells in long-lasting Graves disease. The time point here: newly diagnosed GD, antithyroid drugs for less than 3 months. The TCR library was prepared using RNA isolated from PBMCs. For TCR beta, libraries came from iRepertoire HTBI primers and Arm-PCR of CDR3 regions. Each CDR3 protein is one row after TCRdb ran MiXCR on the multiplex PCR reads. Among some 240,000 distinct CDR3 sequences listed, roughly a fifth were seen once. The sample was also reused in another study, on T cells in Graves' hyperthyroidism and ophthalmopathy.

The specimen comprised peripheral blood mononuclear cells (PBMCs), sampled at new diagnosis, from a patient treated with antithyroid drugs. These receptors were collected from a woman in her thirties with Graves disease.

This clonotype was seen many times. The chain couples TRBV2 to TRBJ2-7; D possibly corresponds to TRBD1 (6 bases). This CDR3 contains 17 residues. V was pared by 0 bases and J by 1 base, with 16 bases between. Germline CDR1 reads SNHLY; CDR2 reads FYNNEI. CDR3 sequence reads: CASSEAIQGSDSYEQYF. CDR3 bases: TGTGCCAGCAGTGAAGCGATCCAGGGGTCAGATTCCTACGAGCAGTACTTC.

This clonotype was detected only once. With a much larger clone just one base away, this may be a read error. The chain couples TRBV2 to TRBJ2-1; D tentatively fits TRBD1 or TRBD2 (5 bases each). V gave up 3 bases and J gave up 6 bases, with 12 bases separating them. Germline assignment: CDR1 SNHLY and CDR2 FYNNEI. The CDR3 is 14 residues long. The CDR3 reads CASSESGTSNEQFF. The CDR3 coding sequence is TGTGCCAGCAGTGAGTCCGGGACCTCCAATGAGCAGTTCTTC.

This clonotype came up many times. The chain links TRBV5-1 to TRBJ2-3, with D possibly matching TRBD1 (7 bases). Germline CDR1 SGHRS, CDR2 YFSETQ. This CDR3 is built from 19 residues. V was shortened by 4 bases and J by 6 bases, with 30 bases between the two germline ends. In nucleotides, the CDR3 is TGCGCCAGCAGCCCCAGACAGGGAGGCGCAATGGGATCCCCCGATACGCAGTATTTT. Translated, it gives CASSPRQGGAMGSPDTQYF.

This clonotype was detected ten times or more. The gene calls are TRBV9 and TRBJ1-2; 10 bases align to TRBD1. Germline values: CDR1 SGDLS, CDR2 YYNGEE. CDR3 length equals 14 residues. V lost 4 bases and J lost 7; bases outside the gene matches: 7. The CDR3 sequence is CASSTSTGGLGYTF. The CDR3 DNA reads TGTGCCAGCAGCACGTCGACAGGGGGCCTTGGCTACACCTTC.

CDR3 residues: CASSDRDFYEQYF. The CDR3 coding sequence is TGTGCCAGCAGTGATCGAGACTTCTACGAGCAGTACTTC. The V and J genes are TRBV2 and TRBJ2-7, with D unclear. The germline V gene encodes CDR1 SNHLY and CDR2 FYNNEI. The CDR3 has 13 amino acids. Trimming left V 3 bases short and J 3 bases short, with 9 bases between. Full variable domain (rest looked up from reference TRBV2 and TRBJ2-7): EPEVTQTPSHQVTQMGQEVILRCVPISNHLYFYWYRQILGQKVEFLVSFYNNEISEKSEIFDDQFSVERPDGSNFTLKIRSTKLEDSAMYFCASSDRDFYEQYFGPGTRLTVT.

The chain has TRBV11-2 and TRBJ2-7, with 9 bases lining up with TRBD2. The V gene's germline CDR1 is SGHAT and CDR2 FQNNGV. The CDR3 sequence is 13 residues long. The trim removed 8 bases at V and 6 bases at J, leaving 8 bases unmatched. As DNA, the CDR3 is TGTGCCAGCGGATCGACTAGCGGCTTCGAGCAGTACTTC. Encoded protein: CASGSTSGFEQYF.

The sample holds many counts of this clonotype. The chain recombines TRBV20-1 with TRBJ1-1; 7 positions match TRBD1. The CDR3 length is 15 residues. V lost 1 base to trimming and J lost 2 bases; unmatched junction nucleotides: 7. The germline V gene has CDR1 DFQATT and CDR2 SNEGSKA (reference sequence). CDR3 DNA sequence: TGCAGTGCTAGAGTCCAAGACAGGGTAAACACTGAAGCTTTCTTT. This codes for CSARVQDRVNTEAFF.

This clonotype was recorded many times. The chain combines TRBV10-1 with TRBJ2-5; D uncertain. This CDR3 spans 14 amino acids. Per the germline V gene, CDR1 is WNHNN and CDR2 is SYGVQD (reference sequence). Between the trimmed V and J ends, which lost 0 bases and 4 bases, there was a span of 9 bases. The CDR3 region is CASSESDVRETQYF. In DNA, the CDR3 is TGCGCCAGCAGTGAGTCCGACGTCCGAGAGACCCAGTACTTC.

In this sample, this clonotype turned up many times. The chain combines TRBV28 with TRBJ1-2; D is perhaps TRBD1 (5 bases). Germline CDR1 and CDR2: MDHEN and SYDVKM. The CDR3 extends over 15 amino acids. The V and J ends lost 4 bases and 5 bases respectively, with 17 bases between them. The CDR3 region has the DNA TGTGCCAGCAGTTCCTTTCGACAGAATTATTATGGCTACACCTTC. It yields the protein CASSSFRQNYYGYTF.